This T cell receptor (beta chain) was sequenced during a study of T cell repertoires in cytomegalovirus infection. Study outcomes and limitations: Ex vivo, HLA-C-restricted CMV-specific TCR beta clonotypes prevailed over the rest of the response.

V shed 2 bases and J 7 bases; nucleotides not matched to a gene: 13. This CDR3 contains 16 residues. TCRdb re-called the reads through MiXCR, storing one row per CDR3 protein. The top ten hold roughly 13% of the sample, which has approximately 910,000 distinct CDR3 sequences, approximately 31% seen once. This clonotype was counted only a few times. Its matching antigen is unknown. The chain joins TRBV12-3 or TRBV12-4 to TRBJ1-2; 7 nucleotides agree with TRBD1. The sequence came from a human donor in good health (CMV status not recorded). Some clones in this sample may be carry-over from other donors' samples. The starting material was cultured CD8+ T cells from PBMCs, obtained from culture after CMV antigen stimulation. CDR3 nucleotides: TGTGCCAGCAGTTTAATCGGCCGGCCAGGGGGTCCTGGCTACACCTTC. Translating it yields CASSLIGRPGGPGYTF.